This T cell receptor (beta chain) was sequenced during a study of Graves' ophthalmopathy and Graves' hyperthyroidism. The authors used Ficoll-Paque density gradient centrifugation to separate PBMCs. The input was 10 ml of fresh peripheral blood. Trimming cost V 7 bases and J 2 bases; bases outside gene matches: 7. The CDR3 length is 14 residues. CDR1 is SGHAT, CDR2 FQNNGV, per germline. This clonotype was counted at least ten times. Its antigen remains unknown. Amplification targeted the TCR beta CDR3 regions, with RNA transcripts as the source material. After a first-round RT-PCR with HTBI primers, a second-round multiplex PCR was run. TCRdb fed the multiplex PCR reads into MiXCR, producing one record per CDR3 protein. Among about 220,000 distinct CDR3 sequences listed, 20% to 25% were seen once. Notes on the study in general: Between ophthalmopathy and stable hyperthyroidism, a 13-signature model drew a separation with nearly 90% sensitivity and around 80% specificity. Blood was where most expanded thyroid clonotypes above 0.001 frequency also turned up.

The genes are TRBV11-2 and TRBJ2-7; the match to TRBD2 covers 8 bases. This TCR was sampled from a woman in her forties or fifties with Graves' ophthalmopathy. Material for sequencing was peripheral blood. CDR3 region: CASTLAAGAYEQYF. The CDR3 nucleotides read TGTGCCAGCACGCTCGCAGCGGGAGCCTACGAGCAGTACTTC.